This T cell receptor beta chain was found in a study of OX40 agonist ivuxolimab in advanced cancers. TCRdb keeps only in-frame clones here, not all; method: immunoSEQ multiplex PCR. The sample contains more than 80,000 clones, roughly 89% of which appear only once. Germline V gene lookup returns CDR1 MNHEY and CDR2 SVGAGI. V was pared by 0 bases and J by 2 bases, with 5 bases between. CDR3 size: 13 residues. Sequenced material: CD4+ or CD8+ T cells sorted from blood, taken in a trial of the OX40 agonist ivuxolimab. The chain recombines TRBV6-5 with TRBJ2-7; D is undetermined. The clonotype comes from an adult with an advanced solid tumor such as melanoma, head and neck, liver or kidney cancer. CDR3 region: CASSYSRAYEQYF. The DNA for the CDR3 is TGTGCCAGCAGTTACTCCCGGGCCTACGAGCAGTACTTC.